The entry below gives a single TCR beta chain sequence along with its context. Its matching antigen is unknown. The data were taken from a study of cytomegalovirus exposure and HLA in healthy donors. Study-level findings and limits: In a later analysis, HLA-associated TCR beta chains were more clonally expanded than equally common others. By HLA locus, TCR association rates varied in a later analysis, with DRB1 showing the most and HLA-C the fewest. Indistinguishable V segments such as TRBV6-2 and TRBV6-3 were excluded. Rarity characterized most TCR sequences, yet some public TCRs appeared in many donors.

Per germline, CDR1 MNHEY and CDR2 SVGAGI. After removal of 5 bases from V and 6 bases from J, the junction contained 9 bases not matched to a gene. The CDR3 has 14 residues. The PCR was carried out with 60 Vbeta primers and 13 Jbeta primers. The protocol was immunoSEQ multiplex PCR, while the TCRdb copy is restricted to in-frame clones and leaves out a portion. The data contain 250,000 to 350,000 clones, 65% to 85% of them singletons. The receptor comes from a female donor in good health and CMV-seronegative. What was sequenced was PBMCs. This chain links TRBV6-5 with TRBJ2-7; 8 nucleotides match TRBD2. The CDR3 DNA reads as TGTGCCAGCAGTAAGGGGACTAGTGGTTTCGAGCAGTACTTC. This encodes CASSKGTSGFEQYF.